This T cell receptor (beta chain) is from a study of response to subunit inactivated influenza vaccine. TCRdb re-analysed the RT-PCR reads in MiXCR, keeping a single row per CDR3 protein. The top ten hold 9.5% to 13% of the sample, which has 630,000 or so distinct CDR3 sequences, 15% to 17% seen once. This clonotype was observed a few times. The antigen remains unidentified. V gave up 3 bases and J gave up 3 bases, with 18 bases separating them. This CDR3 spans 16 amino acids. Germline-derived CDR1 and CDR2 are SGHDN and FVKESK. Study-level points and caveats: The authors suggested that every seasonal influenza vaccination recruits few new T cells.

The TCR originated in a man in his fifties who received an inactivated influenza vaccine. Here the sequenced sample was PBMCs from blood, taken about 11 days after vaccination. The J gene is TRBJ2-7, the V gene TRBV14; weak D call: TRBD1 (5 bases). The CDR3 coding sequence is TGTGCCAGCAGCCAGGGGCGTAGGGGATCTGACTACGAGCAGTACTTC. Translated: CASSQGRRGSDYEQYF.